The clone carrying this T cell receptor beta chain occurred a few times. TCRdb used MiXCR to reprocess the 5' RACE reads, holding one entry per CDR3 protein. The data contain 150,000 or so distinct CDR3 sequences, 5.5% to 7.5% of them seen just once; the ten biggest clones take up over 2%. CDR1 is SQVTM, CDR2 ANQGSEA, per germline. This CDR3 is built from 15 residues. V dropped 5 bases and J dropped 6; count of bases not matched to a gene: 10. This specimen belongs to a study of T cells after yellow fever vaccination. The chain has TRBV29-1 and TRBJ2-1; 10 bases fit TRBD2. The input for sequencing was CD4+ T cells sorted from PBMCs, taken more than 4 days after the first yellow fever vaccination. The TCR comes from a man aged 18 to 29 who received the YFV17D yellow fever vaccine. The CDR3 sequence is CSVRNRTSGSNEQFF. The CDR3 DNA reads TGCAGCGTTAGGAATAGGACTAGCGGTTCCAATGAGCAGTTCTTC.